This record looks at one T cell receptor (beta chain) sequence and its context. A read error may explain this, as a much larger clone is one base away. The data were taken from a study of T cells in Graves' hyperthyroidism and ophthalmopathy. Trimming took 0 bases from V and 2 from J, leaving 11 bases between them. The germline V gene encodes CDR1 LNHNV and CDR2 YYDKDF (reference sequence). The CDR3 contains 15 residues. Amplification of TCR beta CDR3 regions used RNA as the template. First-round RT-PCR targeting the TCR CDR3 was performed with the HTBI primer set. One entry per CDR3 protein, called by TCRdb with MiXCR from the multiplex PCR reads. In the table there are around 200,000 distinct CDR3 sequences, approximately 20% of which are singletons.

This chain connects TRBV15 to TRBJ2-7; D remains ambiguous. Sequencing was carried out using blood. The source is a man in his forties with Graves' hyperthyroidism. CDR3 in amino acids: CATSRDLPIPYEQYF. CDR3 coding DNA: TGTGCCACCAGCAGAGATCTGCCCATCCCCTACGAGCAGTACTTC. The full variable domain, completed using reference TRBV15 and TRBJ2-7, is DAMVIQNPRYQVTQFGKPVTLSCSQTLNHNVMYWYQQKSSQAPKLLFHYYDKDFNNEADTPDNFQSRRPNTSFCFLDIRSPGLGDTAMYLCATSRDLPIPYEQYFGPGTRLTVT.